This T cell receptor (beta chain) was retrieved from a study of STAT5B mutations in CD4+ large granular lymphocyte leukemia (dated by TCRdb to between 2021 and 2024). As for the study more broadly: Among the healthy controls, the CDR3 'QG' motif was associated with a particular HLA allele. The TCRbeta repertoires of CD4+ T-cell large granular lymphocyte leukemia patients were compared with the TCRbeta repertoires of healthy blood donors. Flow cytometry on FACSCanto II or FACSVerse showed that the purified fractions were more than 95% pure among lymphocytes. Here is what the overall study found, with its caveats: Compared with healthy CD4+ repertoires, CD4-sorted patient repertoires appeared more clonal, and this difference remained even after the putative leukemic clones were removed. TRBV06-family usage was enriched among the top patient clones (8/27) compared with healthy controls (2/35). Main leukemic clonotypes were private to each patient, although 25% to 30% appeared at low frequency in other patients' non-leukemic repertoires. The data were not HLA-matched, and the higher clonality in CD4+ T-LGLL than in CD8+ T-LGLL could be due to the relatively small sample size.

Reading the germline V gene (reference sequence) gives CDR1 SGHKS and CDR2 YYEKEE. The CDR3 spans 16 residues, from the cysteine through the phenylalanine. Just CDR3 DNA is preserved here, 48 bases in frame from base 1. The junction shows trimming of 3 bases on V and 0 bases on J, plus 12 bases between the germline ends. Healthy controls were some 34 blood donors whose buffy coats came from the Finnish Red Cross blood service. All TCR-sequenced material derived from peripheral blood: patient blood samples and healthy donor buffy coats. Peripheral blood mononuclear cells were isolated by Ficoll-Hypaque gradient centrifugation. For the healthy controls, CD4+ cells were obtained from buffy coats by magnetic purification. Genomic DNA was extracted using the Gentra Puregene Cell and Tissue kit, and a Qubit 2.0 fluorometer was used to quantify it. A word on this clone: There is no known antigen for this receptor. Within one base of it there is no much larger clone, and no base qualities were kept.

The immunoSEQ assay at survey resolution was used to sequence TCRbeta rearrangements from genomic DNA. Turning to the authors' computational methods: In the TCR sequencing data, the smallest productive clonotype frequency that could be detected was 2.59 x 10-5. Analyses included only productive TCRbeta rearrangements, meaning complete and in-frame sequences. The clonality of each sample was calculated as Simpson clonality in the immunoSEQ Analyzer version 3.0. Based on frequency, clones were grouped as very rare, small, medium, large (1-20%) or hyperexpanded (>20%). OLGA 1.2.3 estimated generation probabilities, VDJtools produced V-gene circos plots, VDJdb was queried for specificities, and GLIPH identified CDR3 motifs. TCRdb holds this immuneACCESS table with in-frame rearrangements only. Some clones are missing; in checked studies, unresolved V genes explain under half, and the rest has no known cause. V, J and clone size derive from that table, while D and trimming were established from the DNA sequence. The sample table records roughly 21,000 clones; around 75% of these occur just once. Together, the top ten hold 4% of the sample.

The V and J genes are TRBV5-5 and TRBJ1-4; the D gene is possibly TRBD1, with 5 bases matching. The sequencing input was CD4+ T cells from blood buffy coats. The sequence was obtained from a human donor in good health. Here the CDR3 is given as CASSSFRETTNEKLFF. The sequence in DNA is TGTGCCAGCAGCTCCTTCAGGGAAACAACTAATGAAAAACTGTTTTTT.